This entry lists 10 T cell receptor beta chains sequenced from one sample in a study of cytomegalovirus exposure and HLA in healthy donors. The repertoire was sequenced with immunoSEQ multiplex PCR; TCRdb's copy has only in-frame clones and lacks some. Of 50,000 or so clones in the sample, around 94% were seen once. The sample comprised PBMCs. The receptors were gathered from a young woman in good health and CMV-seropositive.

The rearrangement joins TRBV6-1 to TRBJ1-4; D gene uncertain. V was trimmed by 2 bases and J by 8 bases, leaving 12 bases between them. Germline loops: CDR1 MNHNS, CDR2 SASEGT. This CDR3 contains 14 residues. CDR3 region: CASSEMGRWEKLFF. The CDR3 DNA reads TGTGCCAGCAGTGAAATGGGGAGGTGGGAAAAACTGTTTTTT.

The chain is built from TRBV19 and TRBJ1-2, with D hard to call. Germline CDR1 is LNHDA and CDR2 is SQIVND (reference sequence). This CDR3 contains 12 residues. Trimming shortened V by 8 bases and J by 5 bases, and 12 bases separated the two germline ends. Here the CDR3 reads CASDSAGYGYTF. In DNA form, the CDR3 reads TGTGCCAGTGACTCGGCTGGGTATGGCTACACCTTC.

The chain has TRBV4-2 and TRBJ2-7; 7 positions agree with TRBD1. With V trimmed by 1 base and J by 2 bases, 14 bases remained unmatched. Looked up from germline, CDR1 is LGHNA and CDR2 is YNFKEQ. The CDR3 spans 18 residues. CDR3 in DNA: TGTGCCAGCAGCCAAGGCCCGACGGGACAGCCTAATACCTACGAGCAGTACTTC. Amino acids: CASSQGPTGQPNTYEQYF.

V gene TRBV7-9 combines with J gene TRBJ1-1; D not certain. Germline V gene lookup returns CDR1 SEHNR and CDR2 FQNEAQ (reference sequence). CDR3 size: 11 residues. Trimming cost V 2 bases and J 7 bases, with 5 bases left between them. The CDR3 protein is CASSLRVEAFF. CDR3 coding DNA: TGTGCCAGCAGCTTACGGGTTGAAGCTTTCTTT.

This chain joins TRBV6-6 and TRBJ2-1, with 8 bases fitting TRBD2. This CDR3 contains 15 residues. V lost 10 bases to trimming and J lost 8 bases; unmatched junction nucleotides: 16. Germline loops: CDR1 MNHNY, CDR2 SVGAGI (reference sequence). CDR3: CATRGAGAAFDEQFF. The DNA of the CDR3 is TGTGCCACCAGGGGAGCGGGGGCAGCGTTCGATGAGCAGTTCTTC.

CDR3 bases: TGCGCCAGCAGCCGGGGGGGGGTAACTAATGAAAAACTGTTTTTT. Its translation is CASSRGGVTNEKLFF. The chain carries TRBV5-1 and TRBJ1-4; a possible D gene is TRBD1 (5 bases). V lost 4 bases to trimming and J lost 1 base, with 11 bases between them. The CDR3 has 15 residues. Germline V gene data show CDR1 as SGHRS and CDR2 as YFSETQ.

The CDR3 nucleotides are TGTGCCAGTAGTATAGGTCTAGCGGCTCTCTACGAGCAGTACTTC. This gives the protein CASSIGLAALYEQYF. The chain combines TRBV19 with TRBJ2-7, with 7 bases fitting TRBD2. From germline, CDR1 is LNHDA and CDR2 SQIVND (reference sequence). The CDR3 has 15 amino acids. With 1 base clipped from V and 3 bases from J, the junction kept 6 bases outside the gene matches.

The chain employs TRBV5-1 and TRBJ2-7; unclear D gene. Germline V lookup: CDR1 SGHRS, CDR2 YFSETQ. Trimming removed 0 bases at V and 6 bases at J, with 7 bases between. The CDR3 spans 12 residues. CDR3 DNA sequence: TGCGCCAGCAGCTTGGCGTCTCGCGAGCAGTACTTC. This encodes CASSLASREQYF.

The rearrangement links TRBV28 to TRBJ2-2; 9 positions agree with TRBD2. The J segment lost 0 bases and the V segment lost 2 bases, leaving 1 base of the junction unmatched. The CDR3 runs to 16 residues. Germline V gene lookup returns CDR1 MDHEN and CDR2 SYDVKM. CDR3 region: CASSLVAGANTGELFF. The DNA of the CDR3 is TGTGCCAGCAGTTTAGTAGCGGGAGCGAACACCGGGGAGCTGTTTTTT.

J is TRBJ2-1 and V is TRBV28, with TRBD2 identical over 12 bases. The CDR3 covers 15 residues. Germline V gene data show CDR1 as MDHEN and CDR2 as SYDVKM. Trimming took 5 bases from V and 5 from J; bases not matched to a gene: 4. The DNA of the CDR3 is TGTGCCAGCAGTAACGGACTAGCGGGAAACAATGAGCAGTTCTTC. Encoded protein: CASSNGLAGNNEQFF.